A selection of T cell receptor beta chains follows, all from one sample in a study of cytotoxic CD8 clonotypes in ibrutinib-treated CLL. Profiled with immunoSEQ multiplex PCR; TCRdb holds only in-frame clones, not every one. Of about 330,000 clones listed, over 60% are singletons. The sequencing used PBMCs, collected after 36 months of ibrutinib treatment. The origin of the receptors is a human donor with chronic lymphocytic leukemia. Both conserved end residues are part of each CDR3. A D gene is named only where the DNA matches it firmly. The size entry is marked missing in some rows and otherwise reads once, few, many or a size class.

J: TRBJ2-7; V: TRBV28; D: NA; size: once; CDR3: CASSFNPPRKQAFSYEQYF; DNA: TGTGCCAGCAGTTTTAATCCCCCCCGGAAACAGGCATTCTCCTACGAGCAGTACTTC
J: TRBJ1-3; V: TRBV6-5; D: NA; size: NA; CDR3: CASRRGTLGNTIYF; DNA: TGTGCCAGCAGACGCGGGACGCTTGGAAACACCATATATTTT
J: TRBJ2-7; V: TRBV6-1; D: TRBD2; size: NA; CDR3: CASTPSGSLYEQYF; DNA: TGTGCCAGCACCCCTAGCGGGAGCCTTTACGAGCAGTACTTC
J: TRBJ2-7; V: TRBV9; D: NA; size: NA; CDR3: CASSVGSQGYDYEQYF; DNA: TGTGCCAGCAGCGTAGGCAGTCAGGGGTATGACTACGAGCAGTACTTC
J: TRBJ1-2; V: TRBV9; D: NA; size: NA; CDR3: CASSVASAANGYTF; DNA: TGTGCCAGCAGCGTAGCTTCGGCAGCGAATGGCTACACCTTC
J: TRBJ2-1; V: TRBV4-1; D: TRBD2; size: NA; CDR3: CASSQDPRLAGGLNNEQFF; DNA: TGCGCCAGCAGCCAAGATCCCCGACTAGCGGGGGGGCTTAACAATGAGCAGTTCTTC
J: TRBJ2-7; V: TRBV20-1; D: NA; size: NA; CDR3: CSARDFYRQYF; DNA: TGCAGTGCTAGAGACTTCTATAGGCAGTACTTC
J: TRBJ2-3; V: TRBV15; D: NA; size: NA; CDR3: CATSRDGGTSTDTQYF; DNA: TGTGCCACCAGCAGAGATGGTGGGACTAGCACAGATACGCAGTATTTT
J: TRBJ2-7; V: TRBV4-3; D: TRBD2; size: NA; CDR3: CASSQDSAGDSEQYF; DNA: TGCGCCAGCAGCCAAGATTCGGCGGGGGATAGCGAGCAGTACTTC
J: TRBJ2-1; V: TRBV27; D: NA; size: NA; CDR3: CASSFYSGGIGNEQFF; DNA: TGTGCCAGCAGTTTCTACTCTGGCGGGATTGGCAATGAGCAGTTCTTC
J: TRBJ2-1; V: TRBV25-1; D: TRBD2; size: NA; CDR3: CATPLAGARVEQFF; DNA: TGTGCCACCCCCTTAGCGGGAGCGAGGGTTGAGCAGTTCTTC
J: TRBJ2-7; V: TRBV7-8; D: TRBD2; size: NA; CDR3: CASSNLGDYPTYEQYF; DNA: TGTGCCAGCAGTAACCTCGGGGACTACCCCACCTACGAGCAGTACTTC
J: TRBJ2-1; V: TRBV5-1; D: TRBD1; size: NA; CDR3: CASTGTEYNEQFF; DNA: TGCGCCAGCACCGGGACAGAATACAATGAGCAGTTCTTC
J: TRBJ2-7; V: TRBV5-1; D: NA; size: few; CDR3: CASSLDGGPTEQYF; DNA: TGCGCCAGCAGCTTGGATGGGGGGCCCACCGAGCAGTACTTC
J: TRBJ1-1; V: TRBV5-1; D: TRBD1; size: few; CDR3: CASSFTQGWVNTEAFF; DNA: TGCGCCAGCAGCTTTACACAGGGGTGGGTGAACACTGAAGCTTTCTTT
J: TRBJ1-5; V: TRBV7-6; D: TRBD1; size: few; CDR3: CASSSLTGLGQPQHF; DNA: TGTGCCAGCAGCTCCCTGACAGGGCTGGGTCAGCCCCAGCATTTT
J: TRBJ2-7; V: TRBV18; D: NA; size: NA; CDR3: CASSPGTDSYEQYF; DNA: TGTGCCAGCTCACCAGGGACGGACTCCTACGAGCAGTACTTC
J: TRBJ1-3; V: TRBV5-1; D: NA; size: few; CDR3: CASSLVAGVLSGNTIYF; DNA: TGCGCCAGCAGCTTGGTGGCAGGGGTACTCTCTGGAAACACCATATATTTT
J: TRBJ1-1; V: TRBV2; D: NA; size: NA; CDR3: CASSGRQEAFF; DNA: TGTGCCAGCAGTGGTCGGCAAGAAGCTTTCTTT
J: TRBJ2-7; V: TRBV28; D: NA; size: NA; CDR3: CASGTYEQYF; DNA: TGTGCCAGCGGGACCTACGAGCAGTACTTC
J: TRBJ2-7; V: TRBV2; D: NA; size: NA; CDR3: CASNDRFSSYEQYF; DNA: TGTGCCAGCAATGACAGGTTCAGCTCCTACGAGCAGTACTTC
J: TRBJ2-1; V: TRBV7-3; D: TRBD1; size: NA; CDR3: CASSRQGASGYNEQFF; DNA: TGTGCCAGCAGCCGGCAGGGGGCCTCGGGATACAATGAGCAGTTCTTC
J: TRBJ2-7; V: TRBV15; D: TRBD2; size: few; CDR3: CATSRGFPDGPGLAAEQYF; DNA: TGTGCCACCAGCAGAGGATTCCCGGATGGTCCGGGACTAGCGGCCGAGCAGTACTTC
J: TRBJ2-7; V: TRBV28; D: NA; size: NA; CDR3: CASSLGPSPDYEQYF; DNA: TGTGCCAGCAGTTTAGGGCCTAGCCCCGACTACGAGCAGTACTTC
J: TRBJ2-5; V: TRBV4-1; D: NA; size: NA; CDR3: CASSQDVIRRQETQYF; DNA: TGCGCCAGCAGCCAAGATGTAATACGTCGGCAAGAGACCCAGTACTTC
J: TRBJ1-1; V: TRBV2; D: NA; size: NA; CDR3: CASSPGRGTEAFF; DNA: TGTGCCAGCAGCCCGGGGAGGGGGACTGAAGCTTTCTTT
J: TRBJ2-7; V: TRBV15; D: NA; size: NA; CDR3: CATSRGRTATYEQYF; DNA: TGTGCCACCAGCAGAGGACGGACAGCTACCTACGAGCAGTACTTC
J: TRBJ2-3; V: TRBV7-2; D: NA; size: few; CDR3: CASSLEGIDTQYF; DNA: TGTGCCAGCAGCTTAGAGGGGATAGATACGCAGTATTTT
J: TRBJ1-5; V: TRBV19; D: NA; size: NA; CDR3: CASSIKHQPQHF; DNA: TGTGCCAGTAGTATAAAGCATCAGCCCCAGCATTTT
J: TRBJ2-3; V: TRBV5-4; D: TRBD2; size: NA; CDR3: CASSLRLAVLTDTQYF; DNA: TGTGCCAGCAGCCTACGACTAGCGGTCTTGACAGATACGCAGTATTTT
J: TRBJ2-7; V: TRBV5-1; D: NA; size: few; CDR3: CASSLGGPVPYEQYF; DNA: TGCGCCAGCAGCTTGGGGGGGCCCGTCCCCTACGAGCAGTACTTC
J: TRBJ2-7; V: TRBV9; D: TRBD2; size: NA; CDR3: CASSAGGLAGSYEQYF; DNA: TGTGCCAGCAGCGCCGGAGGACTAGCGGGATCGTACGAGCAGTACTTC
J: TRBJ2-3; V: TRBV7-3; D: TRBD1; size: NA; CDR3: CASSSGQGITDTQYF; DNA: TGTGCCAGCAGCTCCGGACAGGGTATTACAGATACGCAGTATTTT
J: TRBJ2-4; V: TRBV29-1; D: TRBD2; size: NA; CDR3: CSGTGGAKNIQYF; DNA: TGCAGCGGTACGGGAGGGGCCAAAAACATTCAGTACTTC
J: TRBJ2-3; V: TRBV19; D: TRBD1; size: NA; CDR3: CASSTPGTGWDTQYF; DNA: TGTGCCAGTAGTACCCCCGGGACAGGGTGGGATACGCAGTATTTT
J: TRBJ1-6; V: TRBV4-1; D: NA; size: few; CDR3: CASSQEVRVGNSPLHF; DNA: TGCGCCAGCAGCCAAGAAGTCCGGGTGGGGAATTCACCCCTCCACTTT
J: TRBJ2-3; V: TRBV19; D: NA; size: once; CDR3: CASSIYQAAYGTQYF; DNA: TGTGCCAGTAGTATTTACCAGGCCGCCTATGGTACGCAGTATTTT
J: TRBJ1-2; V: TRBV2; D: TRBD1; size: NA; CDR3: CASRGEGARYYGYTF; DNA: TGTGCCAGCAGGGGTGAGGGGGCGCGTTATTATGGCTACACCTTC
J: TRBJ1-2; V: TRBV7-9; D: TRBD1; size: NA; CDR3: CASSLMGQNGYTF; DNA: TGTGCCAGCAGCTTGATGGGACAGAATGGCTACACCTTC